This passage covers 10 T cell receptor beta chains from one sample sequenced in a study of blood T cell repertoires in COVID-19. The data were produced by immunoSEQ multiplex PCR, yet TCRdb's version contains in-frame clones alone and is incomplete. The sample has about 190,000 clones; about 81% are singletons. The specimen sequenced was peripheral blood. These receptors came from a woman aged 80 or over with COVID-19, enrolled during active disease.

The chain has TRBV12-3 or TRBV12-4 and TRBJ2-7, with 8 bases lining up with TRBD1. V gave up 8 bases and J gave up 5 bases; unmatched junction bases: 5. CDR3 length: 12 amino acids. CDR3 nucleotides: TGTGCCAGCCGGACAGGGAAAAACGAGCAGTACTTC. Translated, it gives CASRTGKNEQYF.

The rearrangement uses TRBV7-9 and TRBJ2-7, with a tentative D call TRBD1 (6 bases). Trimming stripped 5 bases from V and 11 bases from J, with 19 bases between. Germline-derived CDR1 and CDR2 are SEHNR and FQNEAQ (reference sequence). This CDR3 is 13 amino acids long. Written as DNA, the CDR3 is TGTGCCAGCAGCGCAGACTGGGGGCTCGGGGAGTACTTC. This sequence encodes CASSADWGLGEYF.

The V call is TRBV5-1, the J call TRBJ2-1; no clear D. This CDR3 is 12 amino acids long. Germline V gene lookup returns CDR1 SGHRS and CDR2 YFSETQ. Deletions cut 4 bases from V and 4 bases from J, with 6 bases between. The CDR3 coding sequence is TGCGCCAGCAGCCGTTCTTACAATGAGCAGTTCTTC. This sequence encodes CASSRSYNEQFF.

The gene calls are TRBV5-4 and TRBJ2-3; D gene unclear. This CDR3 has 14 amino acids. Germline V gives CDR1 SGHNT, CDR2 YYREEE (reference sequence). The ends were cut back, 5 bases at V and 0 bases at J, with 10 bases in the middle. For the CDR3, the DNA is TGTGCCAGCAGGAGCGACTTAAGCACAGATACGCAGTATTTT. Encoded protein: CASRSDLSTDTQYF.

V gene TRBV7-3 combines with J gene TRBJ2-2, with 11 bases identical to TRBD2. The V and J ends lost 5 bases and 4 bases, in that order; junction bases with no gene match: 6. The CDR3 runs 16 residues. Germline V gives CDR1 SGHTA, CDR2 FQGTGA. The DNA for the CDR3 is TGTGCCAGCAGCCCCCTAGCGGGGGGAATCACCGGGGAGCTGTTTTTT. Residues: CASSPLAGGITGELFF.

The V gene is TRBV3-1 (or the pseudogene TRBV3-2), the J gene TRBJ2-2; tentatively, D is TRBD2 (6 bases). Germline V CDR1 and CDR2: LGHDT, YNNKEL (reference sequence). Trimming removed 2 bases from V and 8 bases from J, with 12 bases in between. There are 14 residues in the CDR3. The CDR3: CASSQRGGGGELFF. The DNA of the CDR3 is TGTGCCAGCAGCCAACGGGGAGGCGGGGGGGAGCTGTTTTTT.

The chain employs TRBV12-3 or TRBV12-4 and TRBJ1-1; D gene uncertain. The CDR3 is 13 residues long. Trimming shortened V by 3 bases and J by 2 bases, and 7 bases separated the two germline ends. In DNA form, the CDR3 reads TGTGCCAGCAGTTTCAGCGGTAACACTGAAGCTTTCTTT. Its translation is CASSFSGNTEAFF.

This clone was counted between two and nine times. J is TRBJ2-1 and V is TRBV2; no definite D call. The V gene's germline CDR1 is SNHLY and CDR2 FYNNEI. This CDR3 comprises 12 residues. V was cut by 6 bases and J by 4 bases, with 7 bases left in between. The CDR3 sequence is CASSPTYNEQFF. Here the CDR3 DNA reads TGTGCCAGCAGCCCCACATACAATGAGCAGTTCTTC.

The chain uses TRBV4-1 and TRBJ1-1; no definite D call. V lost 1 base to trimming and J lost 3 bases, with 6 bases between them. The CDR3 runs 13 residues. The germline gives CDR1 MGHRA, CDR2 YSYEKL. Written as DNA, the CDR3 is TGCGCCAGCAGCCAAGCCCGTGACACTGAAGCTTTCTTT. This gives the protein CASSQARDTEAFF.

The chain carries TRBV28 and TRBJ2-1; TRBD1 agrees at 9 bases. The CDR3 is 16 residues long. V lost 3 bases, J lost 4 bases, and 7 bases stayed unmatched. Germline V lookup: CDR1 MDHEN, CDR2 SYDVKM. CDR3 in amino acids: CASSFRDRAFYNEQFF. In DNA form, the CDR3 reads TGTGCCAGCAGTTTTCGGGACAGGGCTTTTTACAATGAGCAGTTCTTC.